This T cell receptor beta chain was sequenced during a study of CXCR3-negative and CXCR3-positive naive CD8 T cells. CDR1 is SGHTA, CDR2 FQGTGA, per germline. This CDR3 has 15 amino acids. Notes on the study in general: Whereas both naive subsets had comparably high diversity, memory CD8+ cells had much lower diversity. Similar TRBV-TRBJ usage characterized naive CXCR3-negative and CXCR3-positive cells; memory cells differed. A higher hydrophobicity marked the TRB CDR3s of CXCR3-positive naive cells versus CXCR3-negative naive cells.

As for this clonotype: Its antigen remains unknown.

The TRB cDNA libraries were prepared by 5' RACE with UMI labels. Reprocessing the 5' RACE reads, TCRdb reports a single entry for every CDR3 protein and omits DNA. The listing records about 89,000 distinct CDR3 sequences. Using triplicate sorts, 300,000 or so cells were collected each time from every CD8+ T cell subset. CD45RO-CCR7+CD27+CD95- defined naive CD8+ T cells. The receptor's source is a human donor in good health. Some clones in this sample may be carry-over from other donors' samples. The chain recombines TRBV7-3 with TRBJ2-1; TCRdb's assignment of TRBD1 cannot be checked, as there is no DNA. The material sequenced was naive CXCR3+ CD8+ T cells from blood. Subset reported: CD45RO-CCR7+CD27+CD95- naive CD8+ T cells expressing CXCR3 (TNR3+). CDR3 sequence reads: CASRLSPGGFNEQFF.